In its sample, the clone carrying this TCR beta chain was seen many times. This entry belongs to a study of regulatory T cells in long-lasting Graves disease. Germline-derived CDR1 and CDR2 are SGHRS and YFSETQ. Trimming stripped 3 bases from V and 4 bases from J, with 11 bases between. This CDR3 region has 13 residues. Time point reported: newly diagnosed GD, antithyroid drugs for less than 3 months. Extracted RNA from PBMCs served as the source of the TCR library. Arm-PCR of CDR3 regions with iRepertoire HTBI primers generated TCR beta libraries. TCRdb called the multiplex PCR reads again in MiXCR, with one record for every CDR3 protein. The sample yields some 490,000 distinct CDR3 sequences, around 12% seen once. This sample also appeared in a second study, on T cells in Graves' hyperthyroidism and ophthalmopathy.

The chain joins TRBV5-1 to TRBJ2-7; no reliable D call. The sequence was collected from a woman aged 25 to 45 with Graves disease. Material: peripheral blood mononuclear cells (PBMCs), obtained at new diagnosis, from a patient treated with antithyroid drugs. The CDR3, as DNA: TGCGCCAGCAGCTACGTGTTGGGTTACGAGCAGTACTTC. This encodes CASSYVLGYEQYF. Based on the CDR3 plus reference TRBV5-1 and TRBJ2-7, the full variable domain is KAGVTQTPRYLIKTRGQQVTLSCSPISGHRSVSWYQQTPGQGLQFLFEYFSETQRNKGNFPGRFSGRQFSNSRSEMNVSTLELGDSALYLCASSYVLGYEQYFGPGTRLTVT.